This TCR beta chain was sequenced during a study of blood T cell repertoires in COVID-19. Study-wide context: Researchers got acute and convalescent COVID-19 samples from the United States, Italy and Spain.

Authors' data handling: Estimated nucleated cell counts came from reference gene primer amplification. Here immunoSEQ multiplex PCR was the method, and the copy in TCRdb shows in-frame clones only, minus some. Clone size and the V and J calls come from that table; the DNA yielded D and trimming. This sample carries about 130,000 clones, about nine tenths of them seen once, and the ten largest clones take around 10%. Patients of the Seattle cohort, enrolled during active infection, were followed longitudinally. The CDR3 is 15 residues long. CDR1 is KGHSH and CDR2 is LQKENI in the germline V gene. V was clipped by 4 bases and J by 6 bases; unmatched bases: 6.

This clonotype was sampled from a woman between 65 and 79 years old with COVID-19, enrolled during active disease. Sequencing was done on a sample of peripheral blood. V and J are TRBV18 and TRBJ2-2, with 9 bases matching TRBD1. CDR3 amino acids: CASSLRQGDAGELFF. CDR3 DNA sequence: TGTGCCAGCTCACTCAGACAGGGGGACGCCGGGGAGCTGTTTTTT.